This T cell receptor beta chain was obtained from a study of CD8 T cells in Susac syndrome. Study-wide points: None of the CD4+ T cell repertoires in Susac syndrome showed clonal expansion. That the number of individuals in its TCR sequencing and HLA analysis was relatively small was acknowledged by the study.

Reverse transcription used roughly 0.5 to 1 ug RNA and random hexamers. immunoSEQ multiplex PCR amplified TCR beta CDR3 across 54 Vbeta, 13 Jbeta. One entry per CDR3 protein, called by TCRdb with MiXCR from the immunoSEQ multiplex PCR reads. The sample records about 140,000 distinct CDR3 sequences, around 93% being singletons. Regarding this clonotype: Its antigen is unknown.

The ends were cut back, 2 bases at V and 6 bases at J, with 16 bases in the middle. CDR1 and CDR2 (germline): MNHEY, SVGAGI. The CDR3 is 15 amino acids. Sequencing of TCR beta was performed on blood CD8+ and CD4+ T cells. Sequenced material: CD4+ T cells from PBMCs. This receptor was obtained from a human donor with Susac syndrome. This chain uses TRBV6-5 with TRBJ1-2, with D uncertain. CDR3 sequence: CASSYAARRRDGYTF. The CDR3 bases are TGTGCCAGCAGTTACGCCGCGCGGCGAAGGGATGGCTACACCTTC.